The present T cell receptor beta chain was sequenced within a study of cytomegalovirus exposure and HLA in healthy donors. Overall study findings and caveats: Clusters of TCRs from the first cohort tended to co-occur in the approximately 130 validation repertoires (as a later analysis found). Reported performance of the classifier showed diagnosis of cytomegalovirus status with high specificity and sensitivity.

Sequencing was performed with immunoSEQ multiplex PCR; in TCRdb, only in-frame clones are kept and a portion is missing. The data contain 200,000 to 250,000 clones, 87% of them singletons. CDR1 and CDR2 (germline): LNHDA, SQIVND (reference sequence). V lost 1 base and J 0 bases, leaving 6 bases between the germline ends. The CDR3 totals 14 residues. Concerning this clone itself: Its target is not known. Other DNA variants within this sample encode the same CDR3.

Sample: PBMCs. The receptor was isolated from a woman aged 18-35 years in good health and CMV-seropositive. The V and J genes are TRBV19 and TRBJ1-1; tentative D call: TRBD1 (5 bases). CDR3 nucleotides: TGTGCCAGTAGTATAGGGGGGGTGAACACTGAAGCTTTCTTT. Amino acids: CASSIGGVNTEAFF.